The entry that follows covers one TCR beta chain sequence. J lost 5 bases, V lost 5 bases, and 8 bases had no gene match. This CDR3 contains 14 residues. CDR1 is MNHNS, CDR2 SASEGT, per germline. The sample belongs to a study of T cell changes during pregnancy in multiple sclerosis. Using immunoSEQ multiplex PCR, the repertoire was profiled, and TCRdb retains in-frame clones only, with some absent. The sample includes roughly 61,000 clones, around 90% of them seen just once. V and J are TRBV6-1 and TRBJ2-5; 7 bases are shared with TRBD1. This receptor was taken from a female donor in good health, enrolled as a control in a pregnancy study. Source: peripheral blood, taken in the first trimester of pregnancy. The CDR3 sequence: CASSRTGNKETQYF. The CDR3 DNA is TGTGCCAGCAGTAGGACAGGAAACAAGGAGACCCAGTACTTC.